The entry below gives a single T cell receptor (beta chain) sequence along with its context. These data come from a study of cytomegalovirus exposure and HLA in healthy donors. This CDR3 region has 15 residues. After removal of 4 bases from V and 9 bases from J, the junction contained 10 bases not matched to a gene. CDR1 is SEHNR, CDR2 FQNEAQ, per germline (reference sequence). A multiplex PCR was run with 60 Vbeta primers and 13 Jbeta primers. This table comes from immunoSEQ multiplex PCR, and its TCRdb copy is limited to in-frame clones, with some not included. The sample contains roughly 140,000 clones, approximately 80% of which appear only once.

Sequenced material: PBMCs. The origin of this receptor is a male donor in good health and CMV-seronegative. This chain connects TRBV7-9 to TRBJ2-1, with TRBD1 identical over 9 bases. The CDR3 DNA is TGTGCCAGCAGCTGGGGGTGGACAGGGGCTGTTGAGCAGTTCTTC. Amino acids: CASSWGWTGAVEQFF.